This T cell receptor beta chain was retrieved from a study of blood T cell repertoires in COVID-19. Study context: Material from acute and convalescent COVID-19 was sourced from the United States, Italy and Spain. T cells, B-cell-depleted T cells, or PBMCs provided the cDNA or gDNA that served as material.

This clone occurred once. Original methodology: Nucleated cell counts were estimated from reference gene primer amplification. The table came from immunoSEQ multiplex PCR; TCRdb's copy has only in-frame clones and leaves some out. The DNA was the basis for D and trimming; V, J and clone size are from that table. This table has 100,000 to 120,000 clones, about 76% appearing once. The CDR3 consists of 20 residues. The clonotype originates from a woman in her seventies with acute or convalescent COVID-19. The material sequenced was peripheral blood. The J gene is TRBJ2-1, the V gene TRBV12-2; the tabulated D call, TRBD2, remains unverified against the DNA. TRBV12-2 has pseudogene status. The CDR3 sequence is CASRPGAGLAGGSSYNEQFF. The CDR3 bases are TGTGCAAGTCGCCCCGGGGCGGGGCTAGCGGGGGGAAGCTCCTACAATGAGCAGTTCTTC.